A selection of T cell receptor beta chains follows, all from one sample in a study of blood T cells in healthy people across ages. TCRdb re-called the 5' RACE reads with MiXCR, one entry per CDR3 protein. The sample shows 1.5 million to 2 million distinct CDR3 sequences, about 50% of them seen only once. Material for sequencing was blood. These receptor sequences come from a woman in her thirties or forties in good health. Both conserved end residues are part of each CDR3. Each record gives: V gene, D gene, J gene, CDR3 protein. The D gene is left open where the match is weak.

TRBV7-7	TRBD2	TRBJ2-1	CASSAGLAGAGLHNEQFF
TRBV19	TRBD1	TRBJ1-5	CASSTRDRGGSQPQHF
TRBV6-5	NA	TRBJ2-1	CASSHSATGNLRGPRYEQFF
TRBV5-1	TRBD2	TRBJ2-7	CASSWSGGVYEQYF
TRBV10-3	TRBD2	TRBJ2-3	CAISTAGTSGGAPTDTQYF
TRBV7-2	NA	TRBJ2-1	CASSLAGGAVDEQFF
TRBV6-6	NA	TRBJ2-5	CASSYLGRRETQYF
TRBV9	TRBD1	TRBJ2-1	CASSDTTGGYGEQFF
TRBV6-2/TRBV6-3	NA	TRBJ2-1	CASTGGSYEQFF
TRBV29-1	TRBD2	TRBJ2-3	CSAAGTSGGYTQYF
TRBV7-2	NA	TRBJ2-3	CASSFGGASALPDTQYF
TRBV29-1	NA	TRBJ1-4	CSGGDEKLFF
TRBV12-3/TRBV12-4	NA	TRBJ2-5	CASSLSAGAGETQYF
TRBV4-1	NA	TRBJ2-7	CASSQDAGTQYEQYF
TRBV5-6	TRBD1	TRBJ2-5	CASSPGTDPRQYF
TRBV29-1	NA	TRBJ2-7	CSVEGGGPHSYEQYF
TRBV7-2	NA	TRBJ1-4	CASSSIESGLKLFF
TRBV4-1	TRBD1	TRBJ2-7	CASSQERENVQGVSYEQYF
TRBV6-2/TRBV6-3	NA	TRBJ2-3	CASSPFTDTRYF
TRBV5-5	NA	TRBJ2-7	CASSLLEWSSYEQYF
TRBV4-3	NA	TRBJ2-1	CASSHSSTGSYNEQFF
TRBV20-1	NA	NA	CSAGRLGKDEQYF
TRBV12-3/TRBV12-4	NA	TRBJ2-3	CASSLKGSVDTQYF
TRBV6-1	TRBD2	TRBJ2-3	CASSQKLGLAGGLGDTQYF
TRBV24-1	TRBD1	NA	CATSDRQGTYEQYF
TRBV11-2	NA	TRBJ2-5	CASSLARAETQYF
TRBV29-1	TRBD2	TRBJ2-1	CSVGGTSGGTSYNEQFF
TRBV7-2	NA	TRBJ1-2	CASSLWGGYTF
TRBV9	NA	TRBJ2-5	CASGARLEETQYF
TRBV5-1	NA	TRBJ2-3	CASSLEGGRTDTQYF
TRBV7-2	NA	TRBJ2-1	CASSSPGLLTEQFF
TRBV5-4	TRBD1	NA	CASSGDRQTYEQYF
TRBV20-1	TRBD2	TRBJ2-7	CSAWLAGASYEQYF
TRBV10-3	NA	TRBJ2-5	CAISGGQGRQETQYF
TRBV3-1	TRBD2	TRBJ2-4	CASSQASGGAKNIQYF
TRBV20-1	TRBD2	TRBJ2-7	CSALQGFPSGGLSYEQYF
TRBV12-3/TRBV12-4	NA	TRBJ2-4	CASSFLGNRNIQYF
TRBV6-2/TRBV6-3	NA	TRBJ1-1	CASREIPMNTEAFF
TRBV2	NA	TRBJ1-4	CASSHIFRAANEKLFF
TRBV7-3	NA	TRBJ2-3	CASSPLSITDTQYF
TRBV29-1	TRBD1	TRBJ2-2	CSVDTGQGHGELFF
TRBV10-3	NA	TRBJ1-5	CAITADSNQPQHF